This TCR beta chain was retrieved from a study of T cell repertoires in cytomegalovirus infection. Study at large: The public TCR beta signatures pointed to both CMV infection and matching HLA type.

Points on this clonotype: Antigen: not known.

TCRdb processed the reads anew with MiXCR; each CDR3 protein has one entry. The sample shows about 900,000 distinct CDR3 sequences, 30% to 40% of them seen only once. Trimming removed 5 bases from V and 2 bases from J, with 16 bases in between. CDR1 is LGHDT, CDR2 YNNKEL, per germline (reference sequence). The CDR3 contains 15 residues. The TCR comes from a human donor in good health (CMV status not recorded). Some clones in this sample may be carry-over from other donors' samples. The gene calls are TRBV3-1 and TRBJ2-7; D ambiguous. The sample was cultured CD8+ T cells from PBMCs, taken from culture after CMV antigen stimulation. The CDR3 DNA follows: TGTGCCAGCAGCGAGCTCGGGCTGGGAACCTACGAGCAGTACTTC. This encodes CASSELGLGTYEQYF.